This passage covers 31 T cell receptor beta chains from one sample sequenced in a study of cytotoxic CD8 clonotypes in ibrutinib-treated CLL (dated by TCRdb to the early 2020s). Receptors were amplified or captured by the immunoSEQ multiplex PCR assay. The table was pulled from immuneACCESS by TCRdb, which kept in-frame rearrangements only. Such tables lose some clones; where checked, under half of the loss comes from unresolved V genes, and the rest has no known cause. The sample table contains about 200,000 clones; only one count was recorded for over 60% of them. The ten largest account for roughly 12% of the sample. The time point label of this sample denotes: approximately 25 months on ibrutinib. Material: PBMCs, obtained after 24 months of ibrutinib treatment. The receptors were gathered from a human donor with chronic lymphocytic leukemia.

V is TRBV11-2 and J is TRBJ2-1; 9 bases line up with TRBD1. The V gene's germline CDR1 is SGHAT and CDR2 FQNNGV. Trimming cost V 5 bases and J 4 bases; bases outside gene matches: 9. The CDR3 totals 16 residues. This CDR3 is CASSPTKGTGYNEQFF. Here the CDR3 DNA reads TGTGCCAGCAGCCCCACCAAGGGGACAGGGTACAATGAGCAGTTCTTC. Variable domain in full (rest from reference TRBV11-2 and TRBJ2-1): EAGVAQSPRYKIIEKRQSVAFWCNPISGHATLYWYQQILGQGPKLLIQFQNNGVVDDSQLPKDRFSAERLKGVDSTLKIQPAKLEDSAVYLCASSPTKGTGYNEQFFGPGTRLTVL.

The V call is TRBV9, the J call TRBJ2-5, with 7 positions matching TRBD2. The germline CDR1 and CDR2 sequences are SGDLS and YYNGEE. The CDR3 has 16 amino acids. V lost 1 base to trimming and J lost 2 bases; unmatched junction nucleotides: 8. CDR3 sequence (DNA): TGTGCCAGCAGCGTATTGAGCGGGGCCTCACAAGAGACCCAGTACTTC. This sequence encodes CASSVLSGASQETQYF.

CDR3 sequence reads: CASSFGIQASSTEAFF. CDR3 nucleotide sequence: TGTGCCAGCAGCTTTGGGATACAGGCCTCGAGCACTGAAGCTTTCTTT. The chain uses TRBV7-8 and TRBJ1-1; perhaps TRBD1 as D (5 bases). The germline V and J ends were trimmed by 3 bases and 4 bases, with 18 bases remaining between them. The CDR3 runs 16 residues. The V gene's germline CDR1 is SGHVS and CDR2 FQNEAQ.

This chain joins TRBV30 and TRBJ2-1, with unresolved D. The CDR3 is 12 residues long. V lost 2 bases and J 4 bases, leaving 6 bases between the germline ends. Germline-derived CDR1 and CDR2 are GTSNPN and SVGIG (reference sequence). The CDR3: CAWSQGYNEQFF. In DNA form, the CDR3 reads TGTGCCTGGAGTCAAGGTTACAATGAGCAGTTCTTC.

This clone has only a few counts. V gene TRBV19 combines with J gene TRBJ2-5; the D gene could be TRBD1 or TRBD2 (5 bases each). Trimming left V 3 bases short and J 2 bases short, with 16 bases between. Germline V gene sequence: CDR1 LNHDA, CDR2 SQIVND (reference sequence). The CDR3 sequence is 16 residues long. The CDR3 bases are TGTGCCAGTAGTATGCTGGGGGTTGGTCCGCAAGAGACCCAGTACTTC. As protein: CASSMLGVGPQETQYF.

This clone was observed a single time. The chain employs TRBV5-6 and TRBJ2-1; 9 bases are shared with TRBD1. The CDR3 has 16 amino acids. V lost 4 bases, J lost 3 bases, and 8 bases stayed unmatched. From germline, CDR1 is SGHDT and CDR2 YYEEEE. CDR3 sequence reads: CASSTWTGVDYNEQFF. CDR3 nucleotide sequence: TGTGCCAGCAGCACATGGACAGGGGTCGACTACAATGAGCAGTTCTTC.

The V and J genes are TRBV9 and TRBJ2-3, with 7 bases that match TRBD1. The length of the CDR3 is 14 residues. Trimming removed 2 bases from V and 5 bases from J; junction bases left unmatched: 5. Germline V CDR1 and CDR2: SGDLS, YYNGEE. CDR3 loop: CASSVHRGGDTQYF. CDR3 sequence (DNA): TGTGCCAGCAGCGTCCACAGGGGCGGAGATACGCAGTATTTT.

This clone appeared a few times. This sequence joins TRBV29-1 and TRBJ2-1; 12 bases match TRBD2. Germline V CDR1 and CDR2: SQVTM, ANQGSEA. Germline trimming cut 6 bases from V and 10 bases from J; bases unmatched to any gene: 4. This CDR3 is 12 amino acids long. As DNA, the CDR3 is TGCAGCGTGGGACTAGCGGGCGTCGAGCAGTTCTTC. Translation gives CSVGLAGVEQFF.

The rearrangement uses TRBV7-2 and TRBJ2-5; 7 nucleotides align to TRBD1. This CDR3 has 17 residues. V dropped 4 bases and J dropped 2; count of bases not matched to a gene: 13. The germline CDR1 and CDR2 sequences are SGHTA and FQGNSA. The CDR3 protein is CASSSQPQGTGQETQYF. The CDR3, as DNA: TGTGCCAGCAGCTCCCAACCACAGGGGACCGGTCAAGAGACCCAGTACTTC.

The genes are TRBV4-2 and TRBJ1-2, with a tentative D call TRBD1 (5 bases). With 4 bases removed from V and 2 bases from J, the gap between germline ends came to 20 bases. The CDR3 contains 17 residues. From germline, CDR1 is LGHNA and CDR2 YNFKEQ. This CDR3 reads CASSRVSRLGGNYGYTF. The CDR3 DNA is TGTGCCAGCAGCCGCGTTTCTAGATTGGGGGGGAACTATGGCTACACCTTC.

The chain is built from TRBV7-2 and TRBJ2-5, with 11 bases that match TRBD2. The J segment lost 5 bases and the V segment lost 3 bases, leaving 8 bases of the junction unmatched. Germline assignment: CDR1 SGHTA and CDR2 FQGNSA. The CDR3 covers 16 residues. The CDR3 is CASSLVAGGPEETQYF. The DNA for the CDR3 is TGTGCCAGCAGCTTGGTAGCGGGAGGGCCTGAGGAGACCCAGTACTTC.

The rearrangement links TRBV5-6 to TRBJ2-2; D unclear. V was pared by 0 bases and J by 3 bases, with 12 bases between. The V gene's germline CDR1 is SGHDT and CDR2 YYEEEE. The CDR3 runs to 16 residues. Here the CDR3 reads CASSLGSLLYTGELFF. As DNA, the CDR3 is TGTGCCAGCAGCTTGGGCAGCTTACTATACACCGGGGAGCTGTTTTTT.

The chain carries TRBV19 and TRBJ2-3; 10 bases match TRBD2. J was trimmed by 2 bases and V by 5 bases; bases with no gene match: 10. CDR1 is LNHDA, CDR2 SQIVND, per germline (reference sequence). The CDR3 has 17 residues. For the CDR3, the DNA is TGTGCCAGTAGTGGGGGCCCTAGCGGGAGATCCACAGATACGCAGTATTTT. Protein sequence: CASSGGPSGRSTDTQYF.

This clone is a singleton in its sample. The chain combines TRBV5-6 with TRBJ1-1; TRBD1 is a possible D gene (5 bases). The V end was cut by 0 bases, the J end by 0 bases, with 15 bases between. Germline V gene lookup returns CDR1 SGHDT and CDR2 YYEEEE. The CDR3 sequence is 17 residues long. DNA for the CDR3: TGTGCCAGCAGCTTGGAGGGGCAGGGAGGAATGAACACTGAAGCTTTCTTT. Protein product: CASSLEGQGGMNTEAFF.

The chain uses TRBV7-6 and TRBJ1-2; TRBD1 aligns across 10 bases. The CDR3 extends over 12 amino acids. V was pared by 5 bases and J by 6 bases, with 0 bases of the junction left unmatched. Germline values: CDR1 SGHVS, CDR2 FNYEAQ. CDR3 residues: CASSDRGHGYTF. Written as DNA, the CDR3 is TGTGCCAGCAGCGACAGGGGGCATGGCTACACCTTC.

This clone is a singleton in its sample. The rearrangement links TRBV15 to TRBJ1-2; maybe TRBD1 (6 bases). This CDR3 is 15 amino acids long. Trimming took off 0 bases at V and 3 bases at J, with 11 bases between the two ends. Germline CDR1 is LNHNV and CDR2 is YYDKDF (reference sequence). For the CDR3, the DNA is TGTGCCACCAGCAGAGATTTGTACAGGGACTATGGCTACACCTTC. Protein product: CATSRDLYRDYGYTF.

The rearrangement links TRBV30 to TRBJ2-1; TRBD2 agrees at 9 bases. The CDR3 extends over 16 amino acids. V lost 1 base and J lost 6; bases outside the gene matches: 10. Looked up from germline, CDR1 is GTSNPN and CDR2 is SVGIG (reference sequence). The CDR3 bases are TGTGCCTGGAGTGAAACCCGACTAGCGGTGGGCAATGAGCAGTTCTTC. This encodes CAWSETRLAVGNEQFF.

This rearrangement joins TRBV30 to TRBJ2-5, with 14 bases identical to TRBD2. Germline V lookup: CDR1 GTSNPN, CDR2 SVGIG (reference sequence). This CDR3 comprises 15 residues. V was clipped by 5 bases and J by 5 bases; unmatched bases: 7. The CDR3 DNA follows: TGTGCCTGGGATGGACTAGCGGGAGGAGGGGAGACCCAGTACTTC. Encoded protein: CAWDGLAGGGETQYF. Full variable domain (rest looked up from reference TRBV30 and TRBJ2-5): SQTIHQWPATLVQPVGSPLSLECTVEGTSNPNLYWYRQAAGRGLQLLFYSVGIGQISSEVPQNLSASRPQDRQFILSSKKLLLSDSGFYLCAWDGLAGGGETQYFGPGTRLLVL.

The CDR3 DNA follows: TGTGCCAGCAGCTTGTCCCCTAGACCGGGGGGCCTTCAGCCCCAGCATTTT. Translation: CASSLSPRPGGLQPQHF. This sequence joins TRBV7-9 and TRBJ1-5; D might be TRBD1 (6 bases). Trimming shortened V by 3 bases and J by 6 bases, and 21 bases separated the two germline ends. Looked up from germline, CDR1 is SEHNR and CDR2 is FQNEAQ (reference sequence). The CDR3 totals 17 residues.

The CDR3 is CAWSHYLGHSLNQPQHF. Written as DNA, the CDR3 is TGTGCCTGGAGCCATTATTTGGGGCACTCCCTCAATCAGCCCCAGCATTTT. The V gene is TRBV30, the J gene TRBJ1-5; D is perhaps TRBD1 (5 bases). The V gene's germline CDR1 is GTSNPN and CDR2 SVGIG (reference sequence). V was shortened by 3 bases and J by 3 bases, with 21 bases between the two germline ends. The CDR3 loop spans 17 amino acids.

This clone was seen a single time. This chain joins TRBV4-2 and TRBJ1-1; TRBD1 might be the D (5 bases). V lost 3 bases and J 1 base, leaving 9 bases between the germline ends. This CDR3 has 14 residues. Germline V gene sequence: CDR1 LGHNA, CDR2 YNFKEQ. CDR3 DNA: TGTGCCAGCAGCCACGGACAAACGAACACTGAAGCTTTCTTT. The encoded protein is CASSHGQTNTEAFF.

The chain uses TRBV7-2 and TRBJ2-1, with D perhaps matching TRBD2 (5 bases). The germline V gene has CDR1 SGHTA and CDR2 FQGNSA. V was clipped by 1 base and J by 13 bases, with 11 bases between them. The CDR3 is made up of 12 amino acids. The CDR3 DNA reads TGTGCCAGCAGCTTAGGGCGCGGGTCCCAGTTCTTC. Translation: CASSLGRGSQFF.

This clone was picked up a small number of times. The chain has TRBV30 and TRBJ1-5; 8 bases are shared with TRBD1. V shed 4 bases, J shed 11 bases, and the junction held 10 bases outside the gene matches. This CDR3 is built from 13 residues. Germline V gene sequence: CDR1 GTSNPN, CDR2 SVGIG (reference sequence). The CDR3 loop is CAWMKTGGSAQHF. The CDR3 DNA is TGTGCCTGGATGAAAACAGGGGGGTCGGCCCAGCATTTT.

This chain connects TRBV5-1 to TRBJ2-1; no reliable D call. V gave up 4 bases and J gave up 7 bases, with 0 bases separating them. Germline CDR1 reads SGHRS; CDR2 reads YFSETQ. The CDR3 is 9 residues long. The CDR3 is CASSNEQFF. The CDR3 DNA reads TGCGCCAGCAGCAATGAGCAGTTCTTC.

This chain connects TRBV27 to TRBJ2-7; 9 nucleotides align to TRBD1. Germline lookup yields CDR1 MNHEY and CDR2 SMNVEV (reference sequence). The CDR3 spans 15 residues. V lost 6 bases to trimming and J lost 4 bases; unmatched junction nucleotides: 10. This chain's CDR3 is CASRAGTGYGYEQYF. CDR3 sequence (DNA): TGTGCCAGCAGAGCCGGGACAGGGTATGGTTACGAGCAGTACTTC.

The CDR3 DNA follows: TGTGCCAGCAGCGTAGGAGGGTTAATCAATCAGCCCCAGCATTTT. Protein product: CASSVGGLINQPQHF. This chain connects TRBV9 to TRBJ1-5; unclear D gene. Germline CDR1 and CDR2: SGDLS and YYNGEE. CDR3 length: 15 amino acids. Trimming left V 0 bases short and J 3 bases short, with 10 bases between.

The DNA for the CDR3 is TGTGCCAGCAGCTTAGTGACAGGGCCGAACACTGAAGCTTTCTTT. The encoded protein is CASSLVTGPNTEAFF. The chain couples TRBV7-6 to TRBJ1-1; 7 bases agree with TRBD1. CDR1 and CDR2 from the germline V gene are SGHVS and FNYEAQ. V was pared by 1 base and J by 1 base, with 3 bases of the junction left unmatched. CDR3 size: 15 residues.

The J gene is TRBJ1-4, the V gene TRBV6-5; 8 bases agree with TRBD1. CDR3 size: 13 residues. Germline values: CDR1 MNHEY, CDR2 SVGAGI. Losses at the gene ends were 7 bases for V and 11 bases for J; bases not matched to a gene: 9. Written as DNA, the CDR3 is TGTGCCAGCAAGTTCGTGGGGGACAGGAAACTGTTTTTT. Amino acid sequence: CASKFVGDRKLFF.

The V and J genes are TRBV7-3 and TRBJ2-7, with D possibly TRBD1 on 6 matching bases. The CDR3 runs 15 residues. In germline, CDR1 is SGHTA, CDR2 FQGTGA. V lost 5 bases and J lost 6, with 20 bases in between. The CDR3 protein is CASSPRDTPGAEQYF. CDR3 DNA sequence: TGTGCCAGCAGCCCTCGGGACACTCCAGGGGCCGAGCAGTACTTC.

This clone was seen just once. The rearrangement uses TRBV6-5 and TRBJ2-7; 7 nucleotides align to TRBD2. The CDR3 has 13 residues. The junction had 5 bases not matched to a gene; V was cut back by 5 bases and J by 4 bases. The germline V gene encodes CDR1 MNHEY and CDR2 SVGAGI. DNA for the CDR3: TGTGCCAGCAGTCCGGGACTACAGTACGAGCAGTACTTC. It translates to CASSPGLQYEQYF.

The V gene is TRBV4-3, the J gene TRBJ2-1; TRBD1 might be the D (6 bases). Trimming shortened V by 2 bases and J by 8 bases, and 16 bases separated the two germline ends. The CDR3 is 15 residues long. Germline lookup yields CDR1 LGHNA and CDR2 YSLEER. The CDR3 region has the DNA TGCGCCAGCAGCCAATCAAGCAGGGGTTTGTATGAGCAGTTCTTC. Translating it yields CASSQSSRGLYEQFF.